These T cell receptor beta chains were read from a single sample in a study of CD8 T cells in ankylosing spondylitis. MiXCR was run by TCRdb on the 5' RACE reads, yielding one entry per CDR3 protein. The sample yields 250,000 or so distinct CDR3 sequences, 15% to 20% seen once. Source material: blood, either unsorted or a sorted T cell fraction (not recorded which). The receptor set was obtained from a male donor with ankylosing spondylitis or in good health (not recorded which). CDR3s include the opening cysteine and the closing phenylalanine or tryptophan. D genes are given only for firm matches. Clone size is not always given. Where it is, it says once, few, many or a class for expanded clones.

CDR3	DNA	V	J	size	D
CASSYSAPGVTEAFF	TGTGCCAGCAGTTATTCCGCCCCGGGTGTCACTGAAGCTTTCTTT	TRBV12-3/TRBV12-4	TRBJ1-1	many	NA
CSATRFTESSYEQYF	TGCAGTGCTACCCGGTTTACTGAGAGCTCCTACGAGCAGTACTTC	TRBV20-1	TRBJ2-7	many	NA
CASSYSGQGMTEAFF	TGTGCCAGCAGTTATTCGGGACAGGGGATGACTGAAGCTTTCTTT	TRBV27	TRBJ1-1	many	TRBD1
CASSEDRGPANYGYTF	TGTGCCAGCAGTGAGGATAGGGGGCCCGCTAACTATGGCTACACCTTC	TRBV2	TRBJ1-2	few	TRBD1
CSASGSGWDEQFF	TGCAGTGCTAGCGGCAGCGGGTGGGATGAGCAGTTCTTC	TRBV20-1	TRBJ2-1	NA	NA
CASSFTRAGGSYEQYF	TGTGCCAGCAGTTTCACCAGGGCGGGGGGTTCCTACGAGCAGTACTTC	TRBV6-5	TRBJ2-7	few	TRBD2
CSAGQGRRNEQFF	TGCAGTGCTGGACAGGGTCGGCGAAATGAGCAGTTCTTC	TRBV20-1	TRBJ2-1	NA	TRBD1
CATSRDGTNYGYTF	TGTGCCACCAGCAGGGACGGCACTAACTATGGCTACACCTTC	TRBV15	TRBJ1-2	NA	NA
CATSVLEAGGRTDTQYF	TGTGCCACCAGTGTGTTAGAAGCGGGAGGTCGCACAGATACGCAGTATTTT	TRBV24-1	TRBJ2-3	NA	TRBD2
CASSQEISEREQYF	TGTGCCAGCAGCCAAGAAATCAGTGAGAGGGAGCAGTACTTC	TRBV4-2	TRBJ2-7	NA	NA
CASSSELDFNEQFF	TGTGCCAGCAGCTCTGAACTAGACTTCAATGAGCAGTTCTTC	TRBV7-8	TRBJ2-1	few	NA
CSVEGLAGAHEQYF	TGCAGCGTTGAGGGACTAGCGGGAGCCCACGAGCAGTACTTC	TRBV29-1	TRBJ2-7	few	TRBD2
CAISSGTGPSTDTQYF	TGTGCCATCAGTTCCGGGACAGGGCCTAGCACAGATACGCAGTATTTT	TRBV10-3	TRBJ2-3	many	TRBD1
CASSSLREGVKDNEQFF	TGTGCCAGCAGTTCCCTTCGGGAGGGAGTGAAAGACAATGAGCAGTTCTTC	TRBV28	TRBJ2-1	few	TRBD2
CASSIRQEETQYF	TGTGCCAGCAGTATCAGACAGGAAGAAACCCAGTACTTC	TRBV12-3/TRBV12-4	TRBJ2-5	NA	NA
CASSLVPLREQYF	TGTGCCAGCAGCTTAGTACCCCTACGAGAGCAGTACTTC	TRBV11-2	TRBJ2-7	many	NA
CASGTTGGGQPQHF	TGTGCCAGCGGGACAACAGGGGGCGGTCAGCCCCAGCATTTT	TRBV27	TRBJ1-5	many	TRBD1
CASSYSRLAGANEQFF	TGTGCCAGCAGTTACTCGAGACTAGCGGGAGCCAATGAGCAGTTCTTC	TRBV6-2/TRBV6-3	TRBJ2-1	once	TRBD2
CASSIGGLYEQYF	TGTGCCAGTAGTATCGGAGGTCTCTACGAGCAGTACTTC	TRBV19	TRBJ2-7	few	NA
CASSLVLAGGYEQYF	TGTGCCAGCAGCTTAGTACTAGCGGGAGGCTACGAGCAGTACTTC	TRBV7-8	TRBJ2-7	NA	TRBD2
CASSLSEAGYNEQFF	TGTGCCAGCAGTTTATCAGAGGCGGGGTACAATGAGCAGTTCTTC	TRBV27	TRBJ2-1	NA	NA
CATSDHTATYGYTF	TGTGCCACCAGTGATCACACAGCGACTTATGGCTACACCTTC	TRBV24-1	TRBJ1-2	few	NA
CASRPQRFATNEKLFF	TGTGCCAGCAGACCACAGAGATTTGCAACTAATGAAAAACTGTTTTTT	TRBV6-1	TRBJ1-4	few	NA
CASSKRDRGIGEKLFF	TGTGCCAGCAGCAAGCGGGACAGGGGTATAGGGGAAAAACTGTTTTTT	TRBV7-8	TRBJ1-4	few	TRBD1
CASSPLWNTEAFF	TGCGCCAGCAGCCCCTTATGGAACACTGAAGCTTTCTTT	TRBV4-1	TRBJ1-1	few	NA
CASTQGTDTQYF	TGTGCCAGCACTCAGGGGACAGATACGCAGTATTTT	TRBV12-3/TRBV12-4	TRBJ2-3	NA	NA
CASSEGLAGETQYF	TGCGCCAGCAGCGAGGGACTAGCGGGGGAGACCCAGTACTTC	TRBV4-3	TRBJ2-5	many	TRBD2